This TCR beta chain was sequenced in a study of CD8 T cells in ankylosing spondylitis. Quantitative molecular-barcoded 5'-RACE generated the TCR beta libraries. In TCRdb, the 5' RACE reads were re-called with MiXCR into one record per CDR3 protein. Among around 890,000 distinct CDR3 sequences listed, about an eighth were seen once. Findings and caveats of the study: Clones that were linked to disease were CD8+ and were relatively rare in peripheral blood. Ankylosing spondylitis blood appeared to carry a characteristic TCR beta motif of roughly 8 highly homologous variants. Disease-linked clones reportedly showed significant enrichment in matched ankylosing spondylitis synovial fluid.

This CDR3 spans 14 amino acids. The ends lost 3 bases at V and 1 base at J; junction bases unmatched: 3. Germline V gene lookup returns CDR1 DFQATT and CDR2 SNEGSKA (reference sequence). About this clonotype: Its antigen is currently unknown.

The sequence came from a male donor with ankylosing spondylitis. The chain combines TRBV20-1 with TRBJ2-3; 8 bases are shared with TRBD2. Sequencing was done on a sample of blood, either unsorted or a sorted T cell fraction (not recorded which). This chain's CDR3 is CSASSSGRTDTQYF. CDR3 DNA: TGCAGTGCTAGTTCTAGCGGGCGCACAGATACGCAGTATTTT.